This T cell receptor (beta chain) emerged from a study of T-cell memory formation after mild COVID-19. The overall study: For the most part, TCR clusters were specific to one donor.

The CDR3 has 13 residues. The germline gives CDR1 KGHSH, CDR2 LQKENI. The V gene end was trimmed by 3 bases and the J gene end by 8 bases; junction bases not matched to a gene: 5. Using constant-segment primers, 5'RACE produced TCR alpha and TCR beta cDNA libraries carrying sample barcodes and UMIs. MiXCR, run by TCRdb on the 5' RACE reads, gives a single entry per CDR3 protein. The data contain some 210,000 distinct CDR3 sequences, about 18% of them singletons. The chain is built from TRBV18 and TRBJ1-2; 8 nucleotides match TRBD1. Specimen: PBMCs or a T cell subset sorted from them (not recorded which). This TCR came from an adult woman who had mild COVID-19 (a few samples of this study predate the infection). Cell type and time point are not known. The CDR3, as DNA: TGTGCCAGCTCACCGGGACAGGAGTTCGGCTACACCTTC. Protein: CASSPGQEFGYTF. Together with reference TRBV18 and TRBJ1-2, the CDR3 gives the full variable domain: NAGVMQNPRHLVRRRGQEARLRCSPMKGHSHVYWYRQLPEEGLKFMVYLQKENIIDESGMPKERFSAEFPKEGPSILRIQQVVRGDSAAYFCASSPGQEFGYTFGSGTRLTVV.